The clone carrying this T cell receptor beta chain came up a few times. The source of the sample is a study of spatial heterogeneity in lung cancer. About the study: The donor group consisted of approximately 77 patients who had untreated, early-stage non-small cell lung cancer. Sequences of the beta chain were consistently detected in greater numbers than alpha-chain sequences. Follow-up PBMC specimens underwent sequencing when available; their median timing was approximately 22 months after resection.

The CDR3 loop spans 14 amino acids. The V gene lost 0 bases and the J gene lost 0 bases, with 5 bases spanning the gap. Looked up from germline, CDR1 is SGHTA and CDR2 is FQGNSA. Time point in this sample: blood at routine non-recurrence follow-up after resection. Material for sequencing was whole RNA from tumor, nontumor lung or frozen PBMC, left unsorted. The presence of a unique molecular identifier marked each TCR cDNA molecule. TCRdb used MiXCR to reprocess the 5' RACE reads, holding one entry per CDR3 protein. The data hold 25,000 to 30,000 distinct CDR3 sequences, with about 6.3% observed a single time.

This sequence was found in a male donor with early-stage non-small cell lung cancer. The source was PBMCs, collected at follow-up. V usage is TRBV7-2 and J usage is TRBJ1-2; no firm D call. CDR3 residues: CASSLAFPNYGYTF. For the CDR3, the DNA is TGTGCCAGCAGCTTAGCGTTCCCTAACTATGGCTACACCTTC.